These 11 T cell receptor beta chains came from one sample sequenced in a study of blood T cell repertoires in COVID-19. Measured with immunoSEQ multiplex PCR; TCRdb has only the in-frame clones, and not every one. The sample carries roughly 140,000 clones, 80% recorded once. Sequencing was performed on peripheral blood. These TCRs come from a man aged 65-85 years who had recovered from COVID-19.

V gene TRBV7-8 combines with J gene TRBJ1-3; no clear D. Germline V gene data show CDR1 as SGHVS and CDR2 as FQNEAQ. This CDR3 spans 14 amino acids. Between the trimmed V and J ends, which lost 3 bases and 0 bases, there was a span of 6 bases. CDR3 sequence: CASSFRSSGNTIYF. CDR3 nucleotide sequence: TGTGCCAGCAGCTTCCGGAGCTCTGGAAACACCATATATTTT.

The chain recombines TRBV27 with TRBJ1-2, with D maybe TRBD1 (5 bases). Germline assignment: CDR1 MNHEY and CDR2 SMNVEV (reference sequence). The CDR3 is 14 amino acids. V lost 4 bases and J 4 bases, leaving 13 bases between the germline ends. In nucleotides, the CDR3 is TGTGCCAGCAGTTCCTTTCCGGGGGGCTATGGCTACACCTTC. It is translated as CASSSFPGGYGYTF.

The V call is TRBV30, the J call TRBJ1-1, with 7 positions matching TRBD1. Germline V gene lookup returns CDR1 GTSNPN and CDR2 SVGIG (reference sequence). This CDR3 is 17 amino acids long. J lost 0 bases, V lost 1 base, and 11 bases had no gene match. The CDR3 is CAWSATGDPVMNTEAFF. CDR3 DNA: TGTGCCTGGAGTGCTACAGGGGACCCCGTGATGAACACTGAAGCTTTCTTT.

J is TRBJ2-2 and V is TRBV29-1, with 7 bases lining up with TRBD2. Unmatched junction bases numbered 22, after V lost 5 bases and J lost 7 bases. The V gene's germline CDR1 is SQVTM and CDR2 ANQGSEA. The CDR3 loop spans 18 amino acids. CDR3: CSVTSTRATPGGSGELFF. In DNA form, the CDR3 reads TGCAGCGTTACAAGTACGAGGGCTACCCCGGGGGGTAGCGGGGAGCTGTTTTTT.

By share of the sample, this clone is medium-sized (0.01 to 0.1%). V gene TRBV6-6 combines with J gene TRBJ2-7; 12 nucleotides match TRBD2. The CDR3 spans 14 residues. Per the germline V gene, CDR1 is MNHNY and CDR2 is SVGAGI (reference sequence). The junction had 4 bases not matched to a gene; V was cut back by 6 bases and J by 4 bases. The CDR3: CASRSGTSGYEQYF. Here the CDR3 DNA reads TGTGCCAGCAGATCCGGGACTAGCGGGTACGAGCAGTACTTC.

In the case of this clone: A far larger clone is a single base away, which makes a read error likely. V and J are TRBV5-4 and TRBJ2-2, with 7 positions matching TRBD1. Germline V gives CDR1 SGHNT, CDR2 YYREEE (reference sequence). There are 13 residues in the CDR3. Trimming cost V 4 bases and J 6 bases; bases outside gene matches: 3. The CDR3 DNA sequence: TGTGCCAGCAGCATAGACAGGGCCGGGGAGCTGTTTTTT. This codes for CASSIDRAGELFF.

The V call is TRBV5-5, the J call TRBJ1-6; 8 positions agree with TRBD1. Germline V gene data show CDR1 as SGHKS and CDR2 as YYEKEE (reference sequence). The CDR3 totals 16 residues. J lost 10 bases, V lost 3 bases, and 12 bases had no gene match. CDR3 sequence: CASSSTPGQGGSPLHF. The CDR3 coding sequence is TGTGCCAGCAGCTCCACACCCGGACAGGGTGGCTCACCCCTCCACTTT.

The V and J genes are TRBV19 and TRBJ2-1, with D unclear. The length of the CDR3 is 15 residues. Trimming stripped 3 bases from V and 6 bases from J, with 15 bases between. From germline, CDR1 is LNHDA and CDR2 SQIVND (reference sequence). CDR3 nucleotides: TGTGCCAGTAGTATGGCGGCTTATCAGTTCAATGAGCAGTTCTTC. Protein sequence: CASSMAAYQFNEQFF. Drawing the rest from reference TRBV19 and TRBJ2-1, the complete variable domain is DGGITQSPKYLFRKEGQNVTLSCEQNLNHDAMYWYRQDPGQGLRLIYYSQIVNDFQKGDIAEGYSVSREKKESFPLTVTSAQKNPTAFYLCASSMAAYQFNEQFFGPGTRLTVL.

This chain joins TRBV28 and TRBJ2-5; 9 bases are shared with TRBD2. The CDR3 has 17 amino acids. Germline assignment: CDR1 MDHEN and CDR2 SYDVKM. The trim removed 7 bases at V and 7 bases at J, leaving 19 bases unmatched. The chain's CDR3 is CASMGGLAGPPPWTQYF. The CDR3 DNA reads as TGTGCCAGCATGGGGGGTCTAGCGGGACCCCCCCCCTGGACCCAGTACTTC.

The genes are TRBV6-7 and TRBJ2-1, with 9 bases fitting TRBD2. TRBV6-7 is classed as an ORF, of uncertain function. The CDR3 consists of 16 residues. With V trimmed by 0 bases and J by 8 bases, 8 bases remained unmatched. Written as DNA, the CDR3 is TGTGCCAGCAGTTACTCGATATTGCGGGAGGGCCATGAGCAGTTCTTC. Translating it yields CASSYSILREGHEQFF.

The sample holds a few counts of this clone. The chain combines TRBV7-9 with TRBJ1-2; a possible D gene is TRBD1 (5 bases). There are 15 residues in the CDR3. Germline loops: CDR1 SEHNR, CDR2 FQNEAQ (reference sequence). The ends were cut back, 5 bases at V and 6 bases at J, with 19 bases in the middle. CDR3 in DNA: TGTGCCAGCAGCCCGATGGGCAGGGCAATCGATGGCTACACCTTC. As protein: CASSPMGRAIDGYTF.